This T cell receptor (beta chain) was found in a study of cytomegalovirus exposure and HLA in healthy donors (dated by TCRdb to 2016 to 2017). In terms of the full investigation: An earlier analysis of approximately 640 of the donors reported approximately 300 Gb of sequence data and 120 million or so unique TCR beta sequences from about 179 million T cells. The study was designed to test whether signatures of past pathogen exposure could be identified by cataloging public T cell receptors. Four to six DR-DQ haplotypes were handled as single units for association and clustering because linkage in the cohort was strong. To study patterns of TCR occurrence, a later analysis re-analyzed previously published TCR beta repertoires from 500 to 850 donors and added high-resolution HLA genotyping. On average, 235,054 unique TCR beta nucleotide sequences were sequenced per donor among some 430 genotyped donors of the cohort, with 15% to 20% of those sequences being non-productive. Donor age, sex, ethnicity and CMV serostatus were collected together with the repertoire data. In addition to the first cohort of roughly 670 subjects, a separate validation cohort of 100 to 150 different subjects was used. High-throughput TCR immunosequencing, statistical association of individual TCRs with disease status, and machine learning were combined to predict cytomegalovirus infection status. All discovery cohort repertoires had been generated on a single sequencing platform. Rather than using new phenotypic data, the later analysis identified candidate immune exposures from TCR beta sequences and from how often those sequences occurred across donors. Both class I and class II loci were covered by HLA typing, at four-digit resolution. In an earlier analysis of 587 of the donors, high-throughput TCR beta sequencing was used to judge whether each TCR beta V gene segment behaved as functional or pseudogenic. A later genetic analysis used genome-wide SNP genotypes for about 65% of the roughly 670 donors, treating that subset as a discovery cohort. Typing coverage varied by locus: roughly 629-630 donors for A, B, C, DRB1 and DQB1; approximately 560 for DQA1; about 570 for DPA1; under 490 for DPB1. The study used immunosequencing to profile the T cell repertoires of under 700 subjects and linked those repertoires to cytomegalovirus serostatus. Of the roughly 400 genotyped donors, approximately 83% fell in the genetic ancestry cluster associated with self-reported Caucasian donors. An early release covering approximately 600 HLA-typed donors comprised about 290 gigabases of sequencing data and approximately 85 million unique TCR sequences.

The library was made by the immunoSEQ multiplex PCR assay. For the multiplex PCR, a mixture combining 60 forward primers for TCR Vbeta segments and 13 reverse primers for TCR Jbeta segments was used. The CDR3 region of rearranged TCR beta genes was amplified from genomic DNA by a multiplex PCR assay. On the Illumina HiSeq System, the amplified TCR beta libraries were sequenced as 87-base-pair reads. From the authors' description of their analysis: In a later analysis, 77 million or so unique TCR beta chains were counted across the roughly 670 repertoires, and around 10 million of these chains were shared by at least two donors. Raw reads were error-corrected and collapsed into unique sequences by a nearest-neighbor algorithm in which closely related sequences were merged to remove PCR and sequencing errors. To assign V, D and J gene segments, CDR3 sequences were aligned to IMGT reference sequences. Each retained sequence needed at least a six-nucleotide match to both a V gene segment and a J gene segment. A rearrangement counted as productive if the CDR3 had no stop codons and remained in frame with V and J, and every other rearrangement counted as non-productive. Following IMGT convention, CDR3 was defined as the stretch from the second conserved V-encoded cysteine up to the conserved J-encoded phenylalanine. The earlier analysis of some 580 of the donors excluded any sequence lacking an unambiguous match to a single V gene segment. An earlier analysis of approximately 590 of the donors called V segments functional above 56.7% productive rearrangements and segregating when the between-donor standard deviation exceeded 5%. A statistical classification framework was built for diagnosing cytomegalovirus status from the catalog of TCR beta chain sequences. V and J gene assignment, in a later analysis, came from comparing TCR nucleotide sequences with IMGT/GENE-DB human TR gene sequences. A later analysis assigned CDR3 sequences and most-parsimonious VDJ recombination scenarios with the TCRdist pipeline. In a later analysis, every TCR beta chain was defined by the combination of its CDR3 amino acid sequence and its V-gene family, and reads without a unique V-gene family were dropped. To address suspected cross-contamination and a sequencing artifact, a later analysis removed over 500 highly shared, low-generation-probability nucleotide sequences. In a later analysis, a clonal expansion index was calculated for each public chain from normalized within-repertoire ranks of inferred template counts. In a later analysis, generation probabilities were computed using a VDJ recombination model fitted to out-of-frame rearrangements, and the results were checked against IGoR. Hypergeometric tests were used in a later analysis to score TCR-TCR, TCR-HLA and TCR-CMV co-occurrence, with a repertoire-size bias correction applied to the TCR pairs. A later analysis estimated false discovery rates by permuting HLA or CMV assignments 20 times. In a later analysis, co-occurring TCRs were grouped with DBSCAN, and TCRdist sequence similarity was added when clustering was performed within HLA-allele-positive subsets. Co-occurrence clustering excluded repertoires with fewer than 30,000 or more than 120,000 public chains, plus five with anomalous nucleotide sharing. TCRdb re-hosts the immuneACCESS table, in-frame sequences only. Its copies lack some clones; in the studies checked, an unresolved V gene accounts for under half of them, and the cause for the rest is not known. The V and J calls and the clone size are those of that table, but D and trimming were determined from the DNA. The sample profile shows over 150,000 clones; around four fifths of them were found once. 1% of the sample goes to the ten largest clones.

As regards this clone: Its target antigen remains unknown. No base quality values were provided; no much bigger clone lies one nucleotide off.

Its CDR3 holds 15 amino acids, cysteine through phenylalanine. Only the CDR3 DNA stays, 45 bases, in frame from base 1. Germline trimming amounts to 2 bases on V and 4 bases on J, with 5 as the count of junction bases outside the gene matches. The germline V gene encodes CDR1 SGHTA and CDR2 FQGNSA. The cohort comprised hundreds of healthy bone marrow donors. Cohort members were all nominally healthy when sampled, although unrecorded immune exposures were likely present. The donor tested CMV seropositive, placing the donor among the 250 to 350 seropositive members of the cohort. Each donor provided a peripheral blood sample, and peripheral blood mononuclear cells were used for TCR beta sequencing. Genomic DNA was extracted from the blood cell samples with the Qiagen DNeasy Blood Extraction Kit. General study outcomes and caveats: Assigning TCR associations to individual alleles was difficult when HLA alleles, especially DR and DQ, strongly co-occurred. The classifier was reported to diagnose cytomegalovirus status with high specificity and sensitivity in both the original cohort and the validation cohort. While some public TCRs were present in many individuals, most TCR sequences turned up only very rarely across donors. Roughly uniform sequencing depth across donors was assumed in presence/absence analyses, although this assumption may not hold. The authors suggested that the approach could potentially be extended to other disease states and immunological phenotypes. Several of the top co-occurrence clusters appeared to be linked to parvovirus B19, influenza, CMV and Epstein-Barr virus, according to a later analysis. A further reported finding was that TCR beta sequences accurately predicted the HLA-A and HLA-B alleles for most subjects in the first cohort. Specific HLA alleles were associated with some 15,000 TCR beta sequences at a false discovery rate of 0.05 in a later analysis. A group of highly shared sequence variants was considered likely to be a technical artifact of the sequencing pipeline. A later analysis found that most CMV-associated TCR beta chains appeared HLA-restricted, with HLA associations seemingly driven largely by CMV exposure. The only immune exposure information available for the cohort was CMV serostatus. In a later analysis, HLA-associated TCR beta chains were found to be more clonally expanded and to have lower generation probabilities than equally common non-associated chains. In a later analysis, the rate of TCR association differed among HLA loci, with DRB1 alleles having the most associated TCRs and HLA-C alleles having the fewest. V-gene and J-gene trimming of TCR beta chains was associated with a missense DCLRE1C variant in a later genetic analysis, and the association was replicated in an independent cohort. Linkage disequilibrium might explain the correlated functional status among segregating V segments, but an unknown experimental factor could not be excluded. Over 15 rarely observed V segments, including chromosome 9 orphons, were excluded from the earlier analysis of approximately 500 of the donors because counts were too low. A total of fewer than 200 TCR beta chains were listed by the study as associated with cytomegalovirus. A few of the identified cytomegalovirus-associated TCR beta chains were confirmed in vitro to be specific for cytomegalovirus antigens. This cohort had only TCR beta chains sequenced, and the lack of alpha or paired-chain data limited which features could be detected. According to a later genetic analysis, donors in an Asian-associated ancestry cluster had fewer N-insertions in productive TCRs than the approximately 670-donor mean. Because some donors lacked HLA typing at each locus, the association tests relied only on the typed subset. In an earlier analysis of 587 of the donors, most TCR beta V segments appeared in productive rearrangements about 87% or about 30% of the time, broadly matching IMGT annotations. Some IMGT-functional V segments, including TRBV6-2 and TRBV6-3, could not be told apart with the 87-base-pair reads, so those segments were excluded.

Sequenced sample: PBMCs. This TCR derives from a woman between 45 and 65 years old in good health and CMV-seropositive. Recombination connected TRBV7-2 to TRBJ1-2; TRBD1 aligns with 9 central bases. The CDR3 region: CASSLRTGDAYGYTF. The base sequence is TGTGCCAGCAGCTTACGGACAGGGGACGCCTATGGCTACACCTTC.